This T cell receptor (beta chain) was identified during a study of blood T cell repertoires in COVID-19 (dated by TCRdb to 2020 to 2021). Some background on the complete study: Samples from collaborators originated in the United States, Italy and Spain and spanned both the acute and convalescent phases of COVID-19. A de-identified subject ID, COVID-19 status, age in years and sex were almost always included in the sample metadata. The samples were drawn from two sources: the first 160 participants of the ongoing ImmuneRACE study, and 950 to 1,500 subjects contributed by 6 global collaborators. The dataset comprised deeply sampled blood TCRbeta repertoires from subjects exposed to, actively infected with, or recovered from COVID-19. Where available, HLA class I and class II types were obtained from metadata supplied by the sample provider rather than from assay-based typing. The repertoires were released in a freely available public database meant as a resource for research on the immune response to SARS-CoV-2. The material from the prospective study consisted of cDNA or gDNA derived from T cells, B-cell-depleted T cells, or PBMCs.

The junction shows trimming of 1 base on V and 5 bases on J, plus 15 bases between the germline ends. Based on the germline V gene, the CDR1 and CDR2 sequences are KGHSH and LQKENI. The CDR3 contains 15 residues, cysteine and phenylalanine counted. Left in the record is the CDR3 DNA by itself, 45 bases read in frame from the first base. This clone has a count of ten or more. What this receptor recognizes is not known. No quality values exist for individual bases; no much larger clone is one base distant. The paper's findings and limits, for the study overall: The amount of clinical and demographic metadata varied by source and participant and was provided uncurated.

Whole blood was collected in K2EDTA tubes by collaborating institutions according to the institutions' own protocols. Collaborator samples were shipped for TCRbeta analysis as frozen whole blood, isolated PBMCs, or DNA extracted from either sample type. The immunoSEQ Assay, a bias-controlled multiplex PCR, was used to amplify TCRbeta CDR3 regions from genomic DNA. The original methods were these. Nucleated cell counts per sample were estimated from amplification of reference gene primers within the assay. To quantify the absolute abundance of each unique TCRbeta CDR3 rearrangement, sequence reads were collapsed and filtered. For each sample, productive Simpson clonality was calculated as the square root of Simpson's diversity index over productive rearrangements. TCRdb stores this immuneACCESS table with in-frame sequences only. Part of the clones is absent; in the studies checked, under half of the shortfall reflects unresolved V genes, and no reason is known for the rest. The DNA was the basis for D and trimming; V, J and clone size are from that table. For this sample the table gives roughly 76,000 clones, of which roughly nine tenths were detected only once. The leading ten clones occupy more than 7.5% of the sample.

The rearrangement combines TRBV18 with TRBJ2-7; a confident D gene designation cannot be given. Specimen: peripheral blood. The receptor was derived from a young man with acute or convalescent COVID-19. The nucleotides are TGTGCCAGCTCACCACGGCTATCGTTTACAGACGAGCAGTACTTC. Its product reads: CASSPRLSFTDEQYF.